One sample yielded the 21 T cell receptor beta chains listed below, sequenced in a study of blood T cell repertoires in COVID-19. The method was immunoSEQ multiplex PCR; TCRdb's version includes in-frame clones alone and lacks a portion of them. The data contain hundreds of thousands of clones, over 75% of them singletons. Sequenced material: peripheral blood. These receptors all come from a woman in her forties or fifties who had recovered from COVID-19.

This clone was picked up a small number of times. The chain has TRBV7-2 and TRBJ1-1; weak D call: TRBD1 (6 bases). The CDR3 contains 14 residues. The germline V gene has CDR1 SGHTA and CDR2 FQGNSA. Trimming removed 1 base from V and 0 bases from J, with 6 bases in between. As DNA, the CDR3 is TGTGCCAGCAGCTTAGACAGGGTGAACACTGAAGCTTTCTTT. Its protein is CASSLDRVNTEAFF.

This chain links TRBV2 with TRBJ2-5, with a tentative D call TRBD2 (5 bases). The CDR3 length is 10 residues. Germline CDR1 is SNHLY and CDR2 is FYNNEI. The germline V and J ends were trimmed by 4 bases and 13 bases, with 10 bases remaining between them. The CDR3 spells CASSVGVRYF. In nucleotides, the CDR3 is TGTGCCAGCAGTGTCGGGGTCCGGTACTTC.

The chain couples TRBV29-1 to TRBJ2-1, with no clear D. CDR3 length equals 11 residues. Per the germline V gene, CDR1 is SQVTM and CDR2 is ANQGSEA. Trimming left V 1 base short and J 10 bases short, with 8 bases between. CDR3 sequence reads: CSVEGAPEQFF. CDR3 DNA: TGCAGCGTTGAAGGGGCACCCGAGCAGTTCTTC.

The genes are TRBV7-2 and TRBJ2-1, with TRBD1 as a possible D gene (5 bases). The CDR3 totals 12 residues. CDR1 is SGHTA and CDR2 is FQGNSA in the germline V gene. Deletions cut 5 bases from V and 8 bases from J, with 10 bases between. The CDR3 DNA sequence: TGTGCCAGCAGCCGACAGCACGATGAGCAGTTCTTC. It yields the protein CASSRQHDEQFF.

In the case of this clone: A much larger clone sits a single nucleotide away, making a read error possible. Other DNA sequences in this sample translate to the same CDR3. V gene TRBV7-8 combines with J gene TRBJ1-1; D is perhaps TRBD1 (5 bases). This CDR3 comprises 13 residues. CDR1 SGHVS and CDR2 FQNEAQ come from the germline V gene. In nucleotides, the CDR3 is TGTGCCAGCAGCTCGACAGTGAATACTGAAGCTTTCTTT. It codes for CASSSTVNTEAFF. Drawing the rest from reference TRBV7-8 and TRBJ1-1, the complete variable domain is GAGVSQSPRYKVAKRGQDVALRCDPISGHVSLFWYQQALGQGPEFLTYFQNEAQLDKSGLPSDRFFAERPEGSVSTLKIQRTQQEDSAVYLCASSSTVNTEAFFGQGTRLTVV.

The chain recombines TRBV24-1 with TRBJ2-5; TRBD2 agrees at 9 bases. Germline V CDR1 and CDR2: KGHDR, SFDVKD. The ends lost 7 bases at V and 5 bases at J; junction bases unmatched: 13. This CDR3 has 16 amino acids. CDR3: CATSAWREGRGETQYF. The CDR3 nucleotides are TGTGCCACCAGCGCCTGGCGGGAGGGCCGAGGGGAGACCCAGTACTTC.

The CDR3 here is CASSVGTSGPLYNEQFF. CDR3 nucleotide sequence: TGTGCCAGCAGCGTGGGGACTAGCGGGCCTCTTTACAATGAGCAGTTCTTC. The chain uses TRBV9 and TRBJ2-1; TRBD2 matches 12 bases. Looked up from germline, CDR1 is SGDLS and CDR2 is YYNGEE. The length of the CDR3 is 17 residues. Trimming took 2 bases from V and 4 from J; bases not matched to a gene: 7.

The CDR3 reads CASSRRQGNYEQYF. DNA for the CDR3: TGCGCCAGCAGCAGGAGACAGGGTAACTACGAGCAGTACTTC. The V call is TRBV5-1, the J call TRBJ2-7; 7 bases align to TRBD1. V trimming: 4 bases; J trimming: 3 bases; junction bases outside the gene matches: 7. The CDR3 has 14 residues. CDR1 is SGHRS, CDR2 YFSETQ, per germline.

This chain uses TRBV15 with TRBJ2-7; TRBD1 might be the D (5 bases). The CDR3 loop spans 14 amino acids. Germline CDR1 reads LNHNV; CDR2 reads YYDKDF (reference sequence). Trimming stripped 0 bases from V and 3 bases from J, with 9 bases between. CDR3 DNA: TGTGCCACCAGCAGAGAGGGGCGGTACTACGAGCAGTACTTC. It encodes CATSREGRYYEQYF.

V is TRBV2 and J is TRBJ2-5; D may be TRBD2 (6 bases). The CDR3 runs 14 residues. V was shortened by 8 bases and J by 5 bases, with 18 bases between the two germline ends. Per germline, CDR1 SNHLY and CDR2 FYNNEI. CDR3 sequence: CASQGTPRTETQYF. CDR3 nucleotides: TGTGCCAGCCAAGGGACTCCCCGGACTGAGACCCAGTACTTC.

This rearrangement joins TRBV5-1 to TRBJ2-5; 8 bases map to TRBD2. Germline V gene data show CDR1 as SGHRS and CDR2 as YFSETQ. Germline trimming cut 4 bases from V and 4 bases from J; bases unmatched to any gene: 6. This CDR3 has 14 residues. The DNA of the CDR3 is TGCGCCAGCAGCCTCGGGACTAGTAGAGAGACCCAGTACTTC. This encodes CASSLGTSRETQYF.

J is TRBJ2-1 and V is TRBV30; 8 nucleotides align to TRBD1. J lost 6 bases, V lost 2 bases, and 6 bases had no gene match. Germline CDR1 reads GTSNPN; CDR2 reads SVGIG (reference sequence). The CDR3 is 14 amino acids. CDR3 in DNA: TGTGCCTGGAGTCGGACAGGGCTTATCAATGAGCAGTTCTTC. This encodes CAWSRTGLINEQFF.

This sequence joins TRBV19 and TRBJ2-7; the match to TRBD1 covers 8 bases. Germline V gene lookup returns CDR1 LNHDA and CDR2 SQIVND (reference sequence). The CDR3 totals 17 residues. J gave up 1 base and V 2 bases, and 10 bases lay outside the gene matches. The CDR3 DNA reads as TGTGCCAGTAGTATATCACGGGGAGGACAGGGTTCCTACGAGCAGTACTTC. Translated: CASSISRGGQGSYEQYF. The variable domain in full, completed from reference TRBV19 and TRBJ2-7, reads DGGITQSPKYLFRKEGQNVTLSCEQNLNHDAMYWYRQDPGQGLRLIYYSQIVNDFQKGDIAEGYSVSREKKESFPLTVTSAQKNPTAFYLCASSISRGGQGSYEQYFGPGTRLTVT.

The rearrangement uses TRBV4-1 and TRBJ1-3; perhaps TRBD1 as D (6 bases). Deletions cut 1 base from V and 8 bases from J, with 15 bases between. Looked up from germline, CDR1 is MGHRA and CDR2 is YSYEKL. This CDR3 comprises 15 residues. Written as DNA, the CDR3 is TGCGCCAGCAGCCAAGTCGGGACACCCAGGGACACCATATATTTT. Its translation is CASSQVGTPRDTIYF.

V and J are TRBV28 and TRBJ2-1; no firm D call. CDR3 size: 11 residues. V was cut by 6 bases and J by 8 bases, with 8 bases left in between. The germline gives CDR1 MDHEN, CDR2 SYDVKM. The CDR3 DNA is TGTGCCAGCAGCGCTCGGGATGAGCAGTTCTTC. It is translated as CASSARDEQFF.

This chain uses TRBV9 with TRBJ2-6, with 10 bases fitting TRBD1. Germline V CDR1 and CDR2: SGDLS, YYNGEE. CDR3 size: 18 residues. After removal of 4 bases from V and 1 base from J, the junction contained 8 bases not matched to a gene. The CDR3 region has the DNA TGTGCCAGCAGCCTACGGGACAGGGGTAATTCTGGGGCCAACGTCCTGACTTTC. Translated: CASSLRDRGNSGANVLTF.

The V call is TRBV19, the J call TRBJ1-5, with D possibly being TRBD1 (5 bases). Germline V CDR1 and CDR2: LNHDA, SQIVND (reference sequence). There are 16 residues in the CDR3. V lost 3 bases, J lost 9 bases, and 21 bases lay in between. CDR3 DNA: TGTGCCAGTAGTATGGGCGCTGACAGACTGATTTGGCCCCAGCATTTT. Its protein is CASSMGADRLIWPQHF.

V usage is TRBV6-6 and J usage is TRBJ2-1; 13 positions match TRBD2. Germline-derived CDR1 and CDR2 are MNHNY and SVGAGI (reference sequence). The J segment lost 7 bases and the V segment lost 2 bases, leaving 5 bases of the junction unmatched. The CDR3 is 16 residues long. The CDR3 here is CASSYPGLAGLNEQFF. The CDR3 coding sequence is TGTGCCAGCAGTTACCCGGGACTAGCGGGACTTAATGAGCAGTTCTTC.

The chain has TRBV5-1 and TRBJ2-2, with 7 bases aligning to TRBD2. This CDR3 comprises 16 residues. CDR1 is SGHRS and CDR2 is YFSETQ in the germline V gene. The V segment lost 2 bases and the J segment 0 bases; nucleotides outside the gene matches: 4. DNA of the CDR3: TGCGCCAGCAGCTTCTCTAGCGGAGCGAACACCGGGGAGCTGTTTTTT. Amino acids: CASSFSSGANTGELFF.

V gene TRBV5-5 combines with J gene TRBJ1-6, with 9 bases lining up with TRBD1. The germline gives CDR1 SGHKS, CDR2 YYEKEE (reference sequence). The CDR3 sequence is 15 residues long. Trimming at V came to 6 bases and at J to 12 bases, leaving 13 bases not matched to a gene. DNA for the CDR3: TGTGCCAGCACCTCTAGACAGGGGGACGTAGGACCCCTCCACTTT. It yields the protein CASTSRQGDVGPLHF.

The chain links TRBV3-1 (or the pseudogene TRBV3-2) to TRBJ2-7; 7 bases match TRBD1. CDR3 length equals 18 residues. V lost 0 bases and J lost 5; bases outside the gene matches: 16. Germline loops: CDR1 LGHDT, CDR2 YNNKEL (reference sequence). CDR3 nucleotides: TGTGCCAGCAGCCAAGAATTAATTACGGGACAGAAAACTCACGAGCAGTACTTC. Its translation: CASSQELITGQKTHEQYF.